These 17 T cell receptor beta chains share one sample of origin, sequenced in a study of Graves' ophthalmopathy and Graves' hyperthyroidism. Scientists amplified the TCR beta CDR3 regions from RNA transcripts. Following a first-round RT-PCR that used HTBI primers, a second-round multiplex PCR was carried out. MiXCR, applied by TCRdb to the multiplex PCR reads, yields one record per CDR3 protein. The data hold 450,000 or so distinct CDR3 sequences, with about 15% observed a single time. What was sequenced was blood. These receptor sequences come from a woman aged 25 to 39 with Graves' ophthalmopathy.

This clonotype turned up a few times. V gene TRBV30 combines with J gene TRBJ1-3; D is perhaps TRBD1 (6 bases). The CDR3 is made up of 17 amino acids. In germline, CDR1 is GTSNPN, CDR2 SVGIG (reference sequence). V was cut by 0 bases and J by 0 bases, with 15 bases left in between. CDR3 amino acids: CAWSVPGRGLSGNTIYF. The CDR3 DNA follows: TGTGCCTGGAGTGTACCCGGCAGGGGCCTCTCTGGAAACACCATATATTTT.

This clonotype appeared many times. V gene TRBV28 combines with J gene TRBJ2-7, with 11 bases matching TRBD2. Germline V gene sequence: CDR1 MDHEN, CDR2 SYDVKM. The CDR3 is 15 amino acids. J was trimmed by 4 bases and V by 2 bases; bases with no gene match: 4. Here the CDR3 DNA reads TGTGCCAGCAGTTTAGGGCTAGCGGGAGGATACGAGCAGTACTTC. Its protein product is CASSLGLAGGYEQYF.

This clonotype was picked up a small number of times. The rearrangement uses TRBV9 and TRBJ1-6, with TRBD1 identical over 10 bases. The CDR3 has 16 amino acids. Germline CDR1 is SGDLS and CDR2 is YYNGEE. J was trimmed by 5 bases and V by 2 bases; bases with no gene match: 4. CDR3 in amino acids: CASSVGTGANNSPLHF. CDR3 nucleotides: TGTGCCAGCAGCGTGGGGACAGGGGCGAATAATTCACCCCTCCACTTT. The full variable domain, in which reference TRBV9 and TRBJ1-6 provide the parts outside the CDR3, is DSGVTQTPKHLITATGQRVTLRCSPRSGDLSVYWYQQSLDQGLQFLIQYYNGEERAKGNILERFSAQQFPDLHSELNLSSLELGDSALYFCASSVGTGANNSPLHFGNGTRLTVT.

Many counts were recorded for this clonotype. For the CDR3, the DNA is TGTGCCAGCAGTTACTCGGGGCCCAGGGGACATTCACCCCTCCACTTT. Translated: CASSYSGPRGHSPLHF. This chain connects TRBV6-5 to TRBJ1-6; a possible D gene is TRBD1 (6 bases). The CDR3 covers 16 residues. In germline, CDR1 is MNHEY, CDR2 SVGAGI. Trimming removed 0 bases at V and 8 bases at J, with 14 bases between.

This clonotype has a count of ten or more. The rearrangement uses TRBV12-3 or TRBV12-4 and TRBJ1-2, with D possibly matching TRBD1 (6 bases). The CDR3 covers 13 residues. The germline V and J ends were trimmed by 1 base and 6 bases, with 9 bases remaining between them. The CDR3 nucleotides read TGTGCCAGCAGTTTAGGGACAGCTAATGGCTACACCTTC. It codes for CASSLGTANGYTF.

This clonotype was seen at least ten times. The chain carries TRBV5-1 and TRBJ1-6; 7 positions match TRBD1. The CDR3 runs 14 residues. Germline trimming cut 5 bases from V and 5 bases from J; bases unmatched to any gene: 4. Germline assignment: CDR1 SGHRS and CDR2 YFSETQ. The CDR3 region is CASRGTVDNSPLHF. The CDR3 nucleotides are TGCGCCAGCAGAGGGACAGTTGATAATTCACCCCTCCACTTT.

The chain is built from TRBV5-6 and TRBJ1-2; 7 positions agree with TRBD1. Germline CDR1 reads SGHDT; CDR2 reads YYEEEE. This CDR3 comprises 15 residues. J gave up 4 bases and V 3 bases, and 9 bases lay outside the gene matches. In nucleotides, the CDR3 is TGTGCCAGCAGCTCGAAGGGGGCGCGTACCTATGGCTACACCTTC. Translated, it gives CASSSKGARTYGYTF.

This clonotype was observed a handful of times. The chain uses TRBV6-2 or TRBV6-3 and TRBJ1-1, with D possibly being TRBD1 (5 bases). The CDR3 has 13 amino acids. V was trimmed by 7 bases and J by 4 bases, leaving 13 bases between them. Germline CDR1 is MNHEY and CDR2 is SVGEGT. The CDR3 bases are TGTGCCAGCAACACAGGTTTGGCCACTGAAGCTTTCTTT. This sequence encodes CASNTGLATEAFF.

Many counts were recorded for this clonotype. The chain recombines TRBV20-1 with TRBJ1-5, with a possible D match to TRBD1 (5 bases). The CDR3 loop spans 14 amino acids. Per the germline V gene, CDR1 is DFQATT and CDR2 is SNEGSKA (reference sequence). V gave up 6 bases and J gave up 1 base, with 13 bases separating them. For the CDR3, the DNA is TGCAGTGCCAAGCGAGGGGAGAGCAATCAGCCCCAGCATTTT. Translated: CSAKRGESNQPQHF.

This clonotype was recorded at least ten times. V usage is TRBV7-2 and J usage is TRBJ1-1; 9 nucleotides agree with TRBD1. CDR3 length: 13 residues. Germline V CDR1 and CDR2: SGHTA, FQGNSA. V lost 5 bases and J lost 10; bases outside the gene matches: 8. CDR3 residues: CASSIRDRARAFF. CDR3 nucleotide sequence: TGTGCCAGCAGCATTAGGGACAGGGCGAGAGCTTTCTTT.

This clonotype was recorded at least ten times. This rearrangement joins TRBV30 to TRBJ2-7; D is uncertain. The length of the CDR3 is 13 residues. Looked up from germline, CDR1 is GTSNPN and CDR2 is SVGIG (reference sequence). V was cut by 3 bases and J by 0 bases, with 9 bases left in between. CDR3 coding DNA: TGTGCCTGGAGCCAGACGGACTCCTACGAGCAGTACTTC. Its protein product is CAWSQTDSYEQYF.

This clonotype was observed at least ten times. The V gene is TRBV6-5, the J gene TRBJ1-2, with a weak D call TRBD1 (5 bases). The CDR3 consists of 15 residues. V was trimmed by 1 base and J by 3 bases, leaving 12 bases between them. Per germline, CDR1 MNHEY and CDR2 SVGAGI. CDR3 amino acids: CASSYYPDSYYGYTF. The CDR3 nucleotides are TGTGCCAGCAGTTACTATCCCGACAGCTACTATGGCTACACCTTC.

With respect to this clonotype: This sequence may be a read error, since a much larger clone differs from it by one base. The V call is TRBV28, the J call TRBJ1-5, with D possibly being TRBD1 (5 bases). This CDR3 comprises 13 residues. Germline CDR1 is MDHEN and CDR2 is SYDVKM. As DNA, the CDR3 is TGTCCCAGCACGGGCACCAGGGATCAGCCCCAGCATTTT. It is translated as CPSTGTRDQPQHF.

This clonotype was seen repeatedly, ten times or more. V is TRBV11-3 and J is TRBJ1-2; D gene uncertain. V lost 1 base and J lost 8, with 11 bases in between. Looked up from germline, CDR1 is SGHNT and CDR2 is YENEEA. The CDR3 runs to 13 residues. The CDR3 sequence: CASSLGSQKGYTF. The CDR3 DNA reads TGTGCCAGCAGCTTAGGGTCCCAGAAGGGCTACACCTTC.

The sample holds many counts of this clonotype. This chain joins TRBV28 and TRBJ2-7; D not certain. Germline V gene lookup returns CDR1 MDHEN and CDR2 SYDVKM. The CDR3 is 12 amino acids. V gave up 5 bases and J gave up 5 bases, with 10 bases separating them. The CDR3 here is CASSPPWDEQYF. Here the CDR3 DNA reads TGTGCCAGCAGTCCACCTTGGGACGAGCAGTACTTC.

Ten or more counts support this clonotype. The chain joins TRBV28 to TRBJ2-5; 7 bases map to TRBD1. V gave up 4 bases and J gave up 2 bases; unmatched junction bases: 7. Germline lookup yields CDR1 MDHEN and CDR2 SYDVKM. CDR3 length: 15 amino acids. In nucleotides, the CDR3 is TGTGCCAGCAGTTCCGGGACAGCCGTACAAGAGACCCAGTACTTC. Its translation: CASSSGTAVQETQYF.

This chain uses TRBV19 with TRBJ2-3; possibly TRBD2 for D (6 bases). The CDR3 spans 15 residues. Trimming pared 6 bases from V and 1 base from J, leaving 14 bases between. Per the germline V gene, CDR1 is LNHDA and CDR2 is SQIVND (reference sequence). The CDR3 DNA sequence: TGTGCCAGTAGCCAACCGGGACTCCGCACAGATACGCAGTATTTT. Its protein is CASSQPGLRTDTQYF.